The next 17 T cell receptor beta chains were all read from a single sample in a study of shared clonotypes between healthy human individuals. The naive CD8 fraction comprised CD45RO-negative cells positively selected for CCR7 and excluded terminally differentiated effector memory CD45RA+ cells. Only in-frame clones appear in the TCRdb table, and some are missing; sequencing was by immunoSEQ multiplex PCR. The sample contains 750,000 to 1,000,000 clones, about 92% of which appear only once. What was sequenced was naive CD8+ T cells sorted from blood. The receptors were gathered from a man aged 25-40 years in good health.

V gene TRBV7-9 combines with J gene TRBJ2-3; TRBD2 aligns across 8 bases. The CDR3 has 17 residues. Germline values: CDR1 SEHNR, CDR2 FQNEAQ (reference sequence). J gave up 6 bases and V 7 bases, and 18 bases lay outside the gene matches. The CDR3 sequence is CASNVPSSGPHLDTQYF. The CDR3 nucleotides are TGTGCCAGCAACGTACCTTCTAGCGGGCCCCACCTGGATACGCAGTATTTT. The full variable domain, completed using reference TRBV7-9 and TRBJ2-3, is DTGVSQNPRHKITKRGQNVTFRCDPISEHNRLYWYRQTLGQGPEFLTYFQNEAQLEKSRLLSDRFSAERPKGSFSTLEIQRTEQGDSAMYLCASNVPSSGPHLDTQYFGPGTRLTVL.

The chain recombines TRBV7-2 with TRBJ1-4, with D hard to call. The CDR3 is 14 residues long. Trimming removed 0 bases from V and 5 bases from J, with 7 bases in between. CDR1 is SGHTA and CDR2 is FQGNSA in the germline V gene. DNA of the CDR3: TGTGCCAGCAGCTTAGCGCCACGGAATGAAAAACTGTTTTTT. Amino acids: CASSLAPRNEKLFF.

The chain combines TRBV5-4 with TRBJ2-5; possible D gene TRBD2, 7 bases. The CDR3 spans 13 residues. V was pared by 5 bases and J by 4 bases, with 12 bases between. Germline values: CDR1 SGHNT, CDR2 YYREEE (reference sequence). The CDR3 protein is CASSSGEGETQYF. The DNA of the CDR3 is TGTGCCAGCAGTTCAGGGGAGGGAGAGACCCAGTACTTC.

The rearrangement joins TRBV14 to TRBJ2-1, with 8 bases lining up with TRBD2. Trimming cost V 0 bases and J 9 bases; bases outside gene matches: 19. The CDR3 spans 19 residues. Germline CDR1 SGHDN, CDR2 FVKESK. The CDR3 sequence is CASSQEHMSLAGFRGEQFF. The CDR3 coding sequence is TGTGCCAGCAGCCAAGAGCATATGAGTCTAGCGGGTTTTAGGGGTGAGCAGTTCTTC. Based on the CDR3 plus reference TRBV14 and TRBJ2-1, the full variable domain is EAGVTQFPSHSVIEKGQTVTLRCDPISGHDNLYWYRRVMGKEIKFLLHFVKESKQDESGMPNNRFLAERTGGTYSTLKVQPAELEDSGVYFCASSQEHMSLAGFRGEQFFGPGTRLTVL.

This clone was seen a few times. The chain combines TRBV19 with TRBJ2-7; 8 positions match TRBD2. The CDR3 loop spans 14 amino acids. The V segment lost 5 bases and the J segment 2 bases; nucleotides outside the gene matches: 5. In germline, CDR1 is LNHDA, CDR2 SQIVND (reference sequence). DNA of the CDR3: TGTGCCAGTAGTGTCGTAGCGGGGACCTACGAGCAGTACTTC. This gives the protein CASSVVAGTYEQYF.

The chain carries TRBV6-6 and TRBJ2-5, with 7 bases identical to TRBD2. The V gene end was trimmed by 6 bases and the J gene end by 2 bases; junction bases not matched to a gene: 9. Germline CDR1 and CDR2: MNHNY and SVGAGI (reference sequence). There are 15 residues in the CDR3. This chain's CDR3 is CASRNLAGGQETQYF. DNA for the CDR3: TGTGCCAGCAGAAACTTAGCGGGTGGGCAAGAGACCCAGTACTTC.

This chain links TRBV2 with TRBJ2-7; 7 nucleotides agree with TRBD1. This CDR3 is 17 amino acids long. Germline V gene data show CDR1 as SNHLY and CDR2 as FYNNEI. V shed 0 bases, J shed 3 bases, and the junction held 11 bases outside the gene matches. The CDR3 sequence: CASSEARPRGGLYEQYF. CDR3 DNA sequence: TGTGCCAGCAGTGAAGCGCGGCCCCGAGGGGGCCTCTACGAGCAGTACTTC.

V usage is TRBV7-9 and J usage is TRBJ1-1; 7 bases line up with TRBD1. Trimming took 0 bases from V and 7 from J; bases not matched to a gene: 5. CDR3 length: 14 amino acids. Germline V gene lookup returns CDR1 SEHNR and CDR2 FQNEAQ (reference sequence). CDR3: CASSLAGTASEAFF. DNA for the CDR3: TGTGCCAGCAGCTTAGCGGGGACAGCTAGTGAAGCTTTCTTT.

Comment on this clone: Other DNA sequences within the sample encode an identical CDR3. This chain uses TRBV7-2 with TRBJ2-1, with unresolved D. The V end was cut by 5 bases, the J end by 4 bases, with 9 bases between. CDR3 length equals 13 residues. The V gene's germline CDR1 is SGHTA and CDR2 FQGNSA. The DNA of the CDR3 is TGTGCCAGCAGCCTAGAACCATACAATGAGCAGTTCTTC. It encodes CASSLEPYNEQFF. Together with reference TRBV7-2 and TRBJ2-1, the CDR3 gives the full variable domain: GAGVSQSPSNKVTEKGKDVELRCDPISGHTALYWYRQSLGQGLEFLIYFQGNSAPDKSGLPSDRFSAERTGGSVSTLTIQRTQQEDSAVYLCASSLEPYNEQFFGPGTRLTVL.

In nucleotides, the CDR3 is TGCGCCAGCAGCTTGGCCGTTGCGGGACCGCACGATGAGCAGTTCTTC. It translates to CASSLAVAGPHDEQFF. The V call is TRBV5-1, the J call TRBJ2-1; D is possibly TRBD2 (6 bases). Between the trimmed V and J ends, which lost 0 bases and 8 bases, there was a span of 18 bases. The CDR3 sequence is 16 residues long. Germline CDR1 SGHRS, CDR2 YFSETQ.

The chain's CDR3 is CATSPGTNYEQYF. DNA for the CDR3: TGTGCCACCTCGCCCGGAACCAACTACGAGCAGTACTTC. The V and J genes are TRBV19 and TRBJ2-7; D remains unclear. This CDR3 has 13 residues. CDR1 is LNHDA, CDR2 SQIVND, per germline (reference sequence). The V gene lost 10 bases and the J gene lost 3 bases, with 16 bases spanning the gap.

The rearrangement uses TRBV19 and TRBJ2-7; D is possibly TRBD1 (6 bases). Trimming cost V 7 bases and J 7 bases, with 20 bases left between them. The germline gives CDR1 LNHDA, CDR2 SQIVND (reference sequence). The CDR3 loop spans 14 amino acids. The CDR3 region is CASTPAAGAREQYF. The CDR3 DNA follows: TGTGCCAGTACCCCAGCTGCAGGGGCGCGGGAGCAGTACTTC.

This clone was picked up one time. J is TRBJ1-2 and V is TRBV6-6; 8 nucleotides match TRBD1. The junction had 10 bases not matched to a gene; V was cut back by 2 bases and J by 5 bases. The CDR3 spans 16 residues. The germline CDR1 and CDR2 sequences are MNHNY and SVGAGI (reference sequence). Here the CDR3 reads CASSYPGQGVEYGYTF. The CDR3 coding sequence is TGTGCCAGCAGTTACCCAGGACAGGGAGTGGAGTATGGCTACACCTTC.

V is TRBV14 and J is TRBJ2-7; D gene unclear. The germline V gene encodes CDR1 SGHDN and CDR2 FVKESK. CDR3 length: 12 residues. V was trimmed by 4 bases and J by 4 bases, leaving 8 bases between them. The CDR3 is CASSLDHYEQYF. In DNA form, the CDR3 reads TGTGCCAGCAGCCTAGATCATTACGAGCAGTACTTC.

This clone was observed a single time. The rearrangement uses TRBV19 and TRBJ2-1; a possible D gene is TRBD2 (6 bases). The CDR3 is made up of 17 amino acids. V lost 3 bases and J 5 bases, leaving 20 bases between the germline ends. Germline V gene data show CDR1 as LNHDA and CDR2 as SQIVND (reference sequence). The CDR3 loop reads CASSIRGGRRANNEQFF. CDR3 DNA: TGTGCCAGTAGTATTAGAGGAGGGCGGAGAGCGAACAATGAGCAGTTCTTC.

The V and J genes are TRBV11-1 and TRBJ2-7, with 10 bases aligning to TRBD1. Trimming at V came to 1 base and at J to 4 bases, leaving 4 bases not matched to a gene. CDR3 length: 15 residues. CDR1 is SGHAT, CDR2 FQDESV, per germline (reference sequence). CDR3 nucleotide sequence: TGTGCCAGCAGCTTAGAGGGACAGGGGTATTACGAGCAGTACTTC. Protein sequence: CASSLEGQGYYEQYF.

Comment on this clone: This same CDR3 is encoded by further DNA sequences in the sample. The J gene is TRBJ2-7, the V gene TRBV4-1; tentative D call: TRBD1 (6 bases). CDR1 is MGHRA and CDR2 is YSYEKL in the germline V gene. Trimming took off 6 bases at V and 2 bases at J, with 11 bases between the two ends. This CDR3 is 13 amino acids long. CDR3 region: CASSPGTPYEQYF. In DNA form, the CDR3 reads TGCGCCAGCAGTCCCGGGACACCCTACGAGCAGTACTTC.